This T cell receptor beta chain was captured by sequencing in a study of T cells after yellow fever vaccination (dated by TCRdb to the late 2010s). Regarding the complete study: The SMART-Seq v4 Ultra Low Input RNA kit was used to prepare libraries from fractions with low cell numbers. To follow T-cell clones before and after both primary and booster YFV17D yellow fever vaccination, bulk TCR alpha and beta repertoires underwent longitudinal sequencing. Two healthy male donors, one aged 18 to 30 and one aged 30 to 40 years, were included in the cohort. Bulk PBMC replicates and cell subsets were isolated from blood drawn at multiple timepoints before and after both primary and secondary immunization.

The sample's treatment or condition, from its label and the paper: live attenuated yellow fever vaccine strain. At every blood-draw timepoint, two biological replicates of bulk PBMCs were collected. A standard Ficoll-Paque protocol was used to isolate PBMCs from peripheral blood. TriZol was used to extract RNA from bulk PBMCs, from CD4 and CD8 fractions, and from dextramer-positive and dextramer-negative fractions. This clonotype showed up just a few times. This clone's antigen is unknown. One base away there is no much larger clone; base qualities are not given. The germline V gene (reference sequence) specifies DFQATT as CDR1 and SNEGSKA as CDR2. Its CDR3 holds 13 amino acids, cysteine through phenylalanine. Just CDR3 DNA is preserved here, 39 bases in frame from base 1. V loses 0 bases, J loses 4 bases, and the germline ends lie 9 bases apart. Paper-wide results and their limitations: The study included only a couple of donors, which limits how far the findings can be generalized. Most clones expanded after primary vaccination were re-detected after the booster (approximately 96% of CD4 and about 88% of CD8), suggesting broad memory maintenance. Computational filtering was needed because FACS-sorted repertoires could contain abundant contaminating clonotypes from the bulk population. The secondary T-cell response was weaker than the primary response but faster, peaking on day 5 instead of day 15. A small fraction of clonotypes appeared in both the CD4 and CD8 compartments, likely as a result of convergent recombination.

TCR cDNA was synthesized by 5'RACE template switching, through which a universal primer site and unique molecular identifiers were introduced. Priming for cDNA synthesis came from both the TCR alpha and TCR beta constant segments. Two PCR steps were used to amplify libraries, with sample barcodes and sequencing adapters being added in the second step. Sequencing of libraries was done on Illumina HiSeq 2500 (2x100 bp) or NovaSeq (2x150 bp). The source study handled its data this way. Reads were demultiplexed and collapsed into UMI consensus sequences with MIGEC, and V(D)J alignment was performed with MiXCR. Using edgeR on replicate PBMC samples, clonotypes were called vaccine-responding if FDR was below 0.01 and the log2 fold change was above 5 up to day 15. Bulk clonotypes were assigned CD4 or CD8 identity according to which sequenced CD4 or CD8 repertoire held them at higher abundance. The public sequencing data were trimmed at Q25 with fastp and processed into clonotypes with MiXCR by TCRdb, which kept only in-frame beta chains. Every entry covers one CDR3 protein and lists the most common genes and DNA from its rows. TCRdb's processing, not the study's, gives the V and J calls here. A total of just under 600,000 distinct CDR3 sequences appear in this sample, about 13% of them only once. The ten biggest clones cover around 15% of the sample.

Sample: PBMCs, taken on the day of the yellow fever booster vaccination. The sequence derives from a man aged 30 to 45 who received the YFV17D yellow fever vaccine. The sequence is built from TRBV20-1 and TRBJ2-5; the D assignment is uncertain and may be TRBD1 or TRBD2, with 5 bases supporting each. The nucleotide sequence is given as TGCAGTGCTAGAGACTATGGGGGAGAGACCCAGTACTTC. Its coded protein is CSARDYGGETQYF.